The clone carrying this TCR beta chain was picked up a small number of times. No antigen is known for it. TCRdb keeps only in-frame clones here, not all; method: immunoSEQ multiplex PCR. The table has around 720,000 clones, around 73% seen once. These data originate in a study of shared clonotypes between healthy human individuals. Across the whole study: Per donor, three plates held CD4 naive cells, three held CD4 memory, two held CD8 naive and one held CD8 memory.

Study observations and caveats: Naive CD4 clonotypes were shared across several donors at 4% to 5%.

Healthy and HIV-negative, the adult donors had no recent acute infections or vaccinations. CD4+ cells yielded CD45RA+ naive and CD45RA-negative memory subsets. This clonotype was obtained from a woman under 40 in good health. The sample taken for sequencing was memory CD4+ T cells sorted from blood. Subset here: CD45RA-negative fraction.

This chain's CDR3 is CASRGTASNGYTF. In DNA form, the CDR3 reads TGTGCCAGCAGAGGGACAGCGTCAAATGGCTACACCTTC. The chain uses TRBV2 and TRBJ1-2; the match to TRBD1 covers 7 bases. V shed 6 bases and J 6 bases; nucleotides not matched to a gene: 7. The CDR3 has 13 residues. The V gene's germline CDR1 is SNHLY and CDR2 FYNNEI.